These T cell receptor beta chains were read from a single sample in a study of blood T cell repertoires in COVID-19. Assay used: immunoSEQ multiplex PCR; TCRdb lists only in-frame clones, some missing. Here the sample spans over 250,000 clones, about 83% being singletons. Sequences were obtained from peripheral blood. Every receptor here comes from a woman aged 45-60 years who had recovered from COVID-19. Each CDR3 is given with its conserved first and last residue. D genes are given only for firm matches. A clone size is listed for some rows: how often the clone was seen (once, few, many), or a class if it is expanded.

v_call,j_call,d_call,cdr3_length,clone_size,cdr3_nt,cdr3_aa
TRBV4-1,TRBJ1-3,TRBD1,17,few,TGCGCCAGCAGCCAAGACCCGGGACAGGGGTTTGGAAACACCATATATTTT,CASSQDPGQGFGNTIYF
TRBV4-3,TRBJ2-3,TRBD2,18,once,TGCGCCAGCAGCCAAGATCAGGTCGGGGGGGCTTCCACAGATACGCAGTATTTT,CASSQDQVGGASTDTQYF
TRBV7-2,TRBJ2-3,TRBD1,16,NA,TGTGCCAGCAGCTCTTCAGGGGGATACGGGTTAGATACGCAGTATTTT,CASSSSGGYGLDTQYF
TRBV24-1,TRBJ2-3,NA,15,NA,TGTGCCACCAGTGATTTGGCGGGCCGGGCGGATACGCAGTATTTT,CATSDLAGRADTQYF
TRBV4-1,TRBJ2-1,TRBD1,15,NA,TGCGCCAGCAGCCAAGATGGGACAGGGATTCTTGAGCAGTTCTTC,CASSQDGTGILEQFF
TRBV6-5,TRBJ2-2,TRBD1,15,NA,TGTGCCAGCAGCCTAACAGGGGCGAACACCGGGGAGCTGTTTTTT,CASSLTGANTGELFF
TRBV29-1,TRBJ2-2,NA,16,once,TGCAGCGTTGAAGCCGGAACAGGATTCGGCACCGGGGAGCTGTTTTTT,CSVEAGTGFGTGELFF
TRBV20-1,TRBJ2-3,NA,15,NA,TGCAGTGCTAGTGGGGTGGGTCGGGGCACAGATACGCAGTATTTT,CSASGVGRGTDTQYF
TRBV6-6,TRBJ2-1,NA,12,NA,TGTGCCAGCAGAGAGGGACTTGGGAGTGTGTTCTTC,CASREGLGSVFF
TRBV5-4,TRBJ2-7,NA,15,few,TGTGCCAGCAGCCCCCGGGGGCGGGAGATGGCCGAGCAGTACTTC,CASSPRGREMAEQYF
TRBV6-6,TRBJ1-4,NA,14,NA,TGTGCCAGCAGTTATGGGCAGGGGAAGGAAAAACTGTTTTTT,CASSYGQGKEKLFF
TRBV18,TRBJ2-4,NA,15,once,TGTGCCAGCTCACCCCAGGGTGGGACCAAAAACATTCAGTACTTC,CASSPQGGTKNIQYF
TRBV3-1/TRBV3-2,TRBJ1-1,TRBD1,14,NA,TGTGCCAGCAGTCTGGGACAGCGGAACACTGAAGCTTTCTTT,CASSLGQRNTEAFF
TRBV6-5,TRBJ2-7,TRBD2,16,once,TGTGCCAGCAGTTACTCTTCGGGGACTAGCGGATACGAGCAGTACTTC,CASSYSSGTSGYEQYF
TRBV19,TRBJ2-2,TRBD2,14,NA,TGTGCCAGTACAATAGCGGGAGGCACCGGGGAGCTGTTTTTT,CASTIAGGTGELFF
TRBV15,TRBJ2-1,TRBD2,15,NA,TGTGCCACCAGCAGAGATTCCGGGACTAGTGCTGAGCAGTTCTTC,CATSRDSGTSAEQFF
TRBV6-2/TRBV6-3,TRBJ1-2,NA,12,NA,TGTGCCAGCAGTGCCAAATACCTCGGGGACACCTTC,CASSAKYLGDTF
TRBV5-6,TRBJ2-3,TRBD2,15,NA,TGTGCCAGCAGCTTGAGACTAGCGGGAGCAGATACGCAGTATTTT,CASSLRLAGADTQYF
TRBV4-3,TRBJ1-6,NA,17,few,TGCGCCAGCAGCCAAGAAGGGAGGGGTTGGGGTAATTCACCCCTCCACTTT,CASSQEGRGWGNSPLHF
TRBV7-3,TRBJ2-1,TRBD2,18,few,TGTGCCAGCAGGAGCGGGACTAGCGGGAGAGGGGCCTACAATGAGCAGTTCTTC,CASRSGTSGRGAYNEQFF
TRBV4-2,TRBJ1-5,TRBD1,18,NA,TGTGCCAGCAGCCAAGTAGGCACAGGGGGCGCGAGCAATCAGCCCCAGCATTTT,CASSQVGTGGASNQPQHF
TRBV6-5,TRBJ2-1,TRBD2,15,NA,TGTGCCAGCAGTTCCTCTAGCGGCACCTTAAATGAGCAGTTCTTC,CASSSSSGTLNEQFF
TRBV19,TRBJ1-2,NA,12,NA,TGTGCCAGTGGATTCGAGGGCTATGGCTACACCTTC,CASGFEGYGYTF
TRBV4-2,TRBJ2-3,NA,15,NA,TGTGCCAGCACCCCCCGAGGGCCGGGCACAGATACGCAGTATTTT,CASTPRGPGTDTQYF
TRBV5-1,TRBJ2-3,TRBD2,18,NA,TGCGCCAGCAGCTCCGGGTCCGGGACTAGCGTCCGCGCAGATACGCAGTATTTT,CASSSGSGTSVRADTQYF
TRBV5-1,TRBJ1-1,TRBD1,15,few,TGCGCCAGCAGCTTGGCCGACAGGGACGCCACTGAAGCTTTCTTT,CASSLADRDATEAFF
TRBV4-1,TRBJ1-6,NA,15,few,TGCGCCAGCAGCCAACCTGGGGGCAGGTATTCACCCCTCCACTTT,CASSQPGGRYSPLHF
TRBV6-5,TRBJ2-7,TRBD1,13,NA,TGTGCCAGCAGAACTCCGGGACAGGGTTCCGAGTACTTC,CASRTPGQGSEYF
TRBV5-1,TRBJ1-3,NA,17,few,TGCGCCAGCAGCTTGGAGGTCTCTTGGAGCTCTGGAAACACCATATATTTT,CASSLEVSWSSGNTIYF
TRBV7-2,TRBJ1-2,NA,14,NA,TGTGCCAGCAGCCCCCTGGGAGGGGCGGAAGGCTACACCTTC,CASSPLGGAEGYTF
TRBV5-1,TRBJ1-1,TRBD1,14,once,TGCGCCAGCAGCGCCGGGACAGCGAACACTGAAGCTTTCTTT,CASSAGTANTEAFF
TRBV19,TRBJ1-6,TRBD1,14,NA,TGTGCCAGTAGTATCGACAGGGGTAATTCACCCCTCCACTTT,CASSIDRGNSPLHF
TRBV7-9,TRBJ1-1,TRBD1,18,NA,TGTGCCAGCAGCCCCCCCCGACAGGGTAGCGGCATGAACACTGAAGCTTTCTTT,CASSPPRQGSGMNTEAFF
TRBV7-9,TRBJ2-1,TRBD2,15,once,TGTGCCAGCAGCTTAATGATAGCGGGAGGGGATGAGCAGTTCTTC,CASSLMIAGGDEQFF
TRBV19,TRBJ1-3,NA,15,NA,TGTGCCAGTAGTATTAACTGGAGCTCTGGAAACACCATATATTTT,CASSINWSSGNTIYF
TRBV27,TRBJ1-2,TRBD1,14,NA,TGTGCCAGCAGTGGGACAGGGGGCCACTATGGCTACACCTTC,CASSGTGGHYGYTF
TRBV14,TRBJ1-1,TRBD1,14,NA,TGTGCCAGCAGCGTGAGCGGTCAGGGGGCTGAAGCTTTCTTT,CASSVSGQGAEAFF
TRBV11-3,TRBJ1-1,TRBD1,14,once,TGTGCCAGCAGCTCGGGACAGGGGGTAACTGAAGCTTTCTTT,CASSSGQGVTEAFF
TRBV7-3,TRBJ1-2,NA,14,once,TGTGCCAGCAGCCTAACACAGGGCCGTGATGGCTACACCTTC,CASSLTQGRDGYTF
TRBV28,TRBJ2-3,TRBD2,13,NA,TGTGCCAGTAGGGAGGGAAACACAGATACGCAGTATTTT,CASREGNTDTQYF
TRBV19,TRBJ2-3,NA,16,NA,TGTGCCAGTACCCCAAGTCCCCACCGGAGCACAGATACGCAGTATTTT,CASTPSPHRSTDTQYF
TRBV10-2,TRBJ2-1,TRBD2,15,NA,TGCGCCAGCAGTGGATTAGCGGGGGGCTTTTATGAGCAGTTCTTC,CASSGLAGGFYEQFF
TRBV7-8,TRBJ2-7,TRBD1,16,NA,TGTGCCAGCAGCTTAGCGGGGGGACAGGTCTCCTACGAGCAGTACTTC,CASSLAGGQVSYEQYF
TRBV6-2/TRBV6-3,TRBJ2-7,TRBD1,12,NA,TGTGCCAGCAGTCGGACAGGGCGGGAGCAGTACTTC,CASSRTGREQYF
TRBV1,TRBJ2-5,NA,17,once,TGCACCAGCAGCCAAGATGATGTAGGAGCCTCCCAAGAGACCCAGTACTTC,CTSSQDDVGASQETQYF